This entry lists 20 T cell receptor beta chains sequenced from one sample in a study of shared clonotypes between healthy human individuals. The table came from immunoSEQ multiplex PCR; TCRdb's copy has only in-frame clones and leaves some out. The sample consists of approximately 97,000 clones, under 80% of them appearing once. Sequenced: memory CD8+ T cells sorted from blood. As for subset: CD45RO+ cells pooled with CCR7-negative TemRA cells. All receptors come from a man aged 25-45 years in good health.

This clone came up once. The genes are TRBV29-1 and TRBJ2-5; D is unresolved. Per germline, CDR1 SQVTM and CDR2 ANQGSEA. The CDR3 consists of 14 residues. V lost 0 bases, J lost 6 bases, and 14 bases lay in between. This CDR3 reads CSVEEYLQQQTQYF. The CDR3 coding sequence is TGCAGCGTTGAAGAATACCTCCAGCAACAGACCCAGTACTTC.

Points on this clone: Other DNA sequences in the same sample also yield this CDR3. This chain joins TRBV4-1 and TRBJ2-1, with 9 bases identical to TRBD2. CDR3 length: 17 residues. V shed 1 base and J 6 bases; nucleotides not matched to a gene: 10. The germline gives CDR1 MGHRA, CDR2 YSYEKL. The CDR3 loop reads CASSQVDLAGVGNEQFF. CDR3 nucleotides: TGCGCCAGCAGCCAAGTTGACTTAGCGGGAGTAGGCAATGAGCAGTTCTTC.

The V gene is TRBV29-1, the J gene TRBJ2-3; perhaps TRBD2 as D (5 bases). V lost 6 bases, J lost 0 bases, and 10 bases lay in between. The CDR3 covers 13 residues. The germline V gene encodes CDR1 SQVTM and CDR2 ANQGSEA. Here the CDR3 DNA reads TGCAGCGTCGCAACTAGTAGCACAGATACGCAGTATTTT. Translation: CSVATSSTDTQYF.

The chain links TRBV19 to TRBJ1-1, with unresolved D. The CDR3 spans 15 residues. The V and J ends lost 3 bases and 0 bases respectively, with 11 bases between them. CDR1 is LNHDA and CDR2 is SQIVND in the germline V gene (reference sequence). The CDR3 bases are TGTGCCAGTAGTATCCTCAGGAGAATGAACACTGAAGCTTTCTTT. Translated: CASSILRRMNTEAFF.

The chain employs TRBV28 and TRBJ1-2; D is uncertain. The germline CDR1 and CDR2 sequences are MDHEN and SYDVKM. The CDR3 is 12 amino acids. Trimming took 6 bases from V and 4 from J, leaving 9 bases between them. Here the CDR3 DNA reads TGTGCCAGCAGGGAGACGGGCTATGGCTACACCTTC. This sequence encodes CASRETGYGYTF.

The chain is built from TRBV27 and TRBJ2-1; TRBD2 agrees at 10 bases. Per the germline V gene, CDR1 is MNHEY and CDR2 is SMNVEV (reference sequence). V lost 0 bases, J lost 9 bases, and 11 bases stayed unmatched. There are 17 residues in the CDR3. Here the CDR3 reads CASSLSYRGASGSEQFF. CDR3 nucleotide sequence: TGTGCCAGCAGTTTATCGTATCGTGGGGCTAGCGGGAGTGAGCAGTTCTTC.

This chain joins TRBV6-1 and TRBJ2-7, with TRBD1 matching over 11 bases. This CDR3 region has 16 residues. V was clipped by 2 bases and J by 6 bases; unmatched bases: 9. In germline, CDR1 is MNHNS, CDR2 SASEGT. The CDR3 nucleotides read TGTGCCAGCAGTGAAAGGAGCGGGACAGGGGGTAGCGAGCAGTACTTC. Amino acids: CASSERSGTGGSEQYF.

This clone appeared a single time. The chain couples TRBV28 to TRBJ2-3; the D is unclear. Germline V gene sequence: CDR1 MDHEN, CDR2 SYDVKM. The length of the CDR3 is 12 residues. V lost 2 bases, J lost 4 bases, and 4 bases lay in between. The CDR3 DNA follows: TGTGCCAGCAGTTTAACCCCAGATACGCAGTATTTT. It specifies CASSLTPDTQYF.

CDR3 sequence: CASGSAYEQYF. The CDR3 DNA reads TGTGCCAGCGGGAGCGCCTACGAGCAGTACTTC. The chain couples TRBV2 to TRBJ2-7, with D maybe TRBD2 (5 bases). Trimming cost V 8 bases and J 2 bases, with 7 bases left between them. Germline-derived CDR1 and CDR2 are SNHLY and FYNNEI. The CDR3 covers 11 residues. Full variable domain (missing parts from reference TRBV2 and TRBJ2-7): EPEVTQTPSHQVTQMGQEVILRCVPISNHLYFYWYRQILGQKVEFLVSFYNNEISEKSEIFDDQFSVERPDGSNFTLKIRSTKLEDSAMYFCASGSAYEQYFGPGTRLTVT.

The chain joins TRBV6-6 to TRBJ2-1, with TRBD2 matching 11 bases. Losses at the gene ends were 0 bases for V and 8 bases for J; bases not matched to a gene: 3. Germline V gives CDR1 MNHNY, CDR2 SVGAGI (reference sequence). CDR3 length: 15 amino acids. Here the CDR3 DNA reads TGTGCCAGCAGTTACTCGCTAGCGGGAGGCGATGAGCAGTTCTTC. Translating gives CASSYSLAGGDEQFF.

This clone was observed a few times. The chain combines TRBV6-1 with TRBJ2-7; 8 bases are a match to TRBD1. This CDR3 spans 14 amino acids. Trimming removed 7 bases from V and 5 bases from J; junction bases left unmatched: 10. Germline assignment: CDR1 MNHNS and CDR2 SASEGT. CDR3 sequence (DNA): TGTGCCAGCACCCCCCGACAGGGGTGGAACGAGCAGTACTTC. Translation: CASTPRQGWNEQYF.

Worth noting for this clone: Possible read error: a much larger clone is one base away. The chain couples TRBV5-6 to TRBJ2-3; D unresolved. The CDR3 totals 12 residues. V was trimmed by 0 bases and J by 5 bases, leaving 4 bases between them. Per germline, CDR1 SGHDT and CDR2 YYEEEE. CDR3 sequence (DNA): TGTGCCAGCAGCTTGGTGAGAGATACGCAGTATTTT. Its protein product is CASSLVRDTQYF. Complete variable domain (other parts from reference TRBV5-6 and TRBJ2-3): DAGVTQSPTHLIKTRGQQVTLRCSPKSGHDTVSWYQQALGQGPQFIFQYYEEEERQRGNFPDRFSGHQFPNYSSELNVNALLLGDSALYLCASSLVRDTQYFGPGTRLTVL.

V and J are TRBV4-1 and TRBJ2-1; 9 nucleotides agree with TRBD1. CDR1 is MGHRA and CDR2 is YSYEKL in the germline V gene. This CDR3 region has 14 residues. V shed 4 bases, J shed 7 bases, and the junction held 5 bases outside the gene matches. CDR3 amino acids: CASSRGTGTNEQFF. The CDR3 DNA reads as TGCGCCAGCAGCCGCGGGACAGGGACAAATGAGCAGTTCTTC.

This clone has more than one count but fewer than ten. The gene calls are TRBV28 and TRBJ2-7; no firm D call. The CDR3 is made up of 12 amino acids. Germline V gene data show CDR1 as MDHEN and CDR2 as SYDVKM. The V end was cut by 5 bases, the J end by 2 bases, with 7 bases between. The CDR3 protein is CASSPTPYEQYF. The CDR3 coding sequence is TGTGCCAGCAGTCCCACCCCCTACGAGCAGTACTTC.

The genes are TRBV5-4 and TRBJ2-3; 11 bases agree with TRBD2. V lost 2 bases and J lost 6; bases outside the gene matches: 11. Germline lookup yields CDR1 SGHNT and CDR2 YYREEE (reference sequence). CDR3 length: 17 amino acids. This CDR3 reads CASSLGLAGSMDDTQYF. Here the CDR3 DNA reads TGTGCCAGCAGCTTAGGACTAGCGGGCTCCATGGATGATACGCAGTATTTT.

This clone has more than one count but fewer than ten. The chain has TRBV9 and TRBJ2-1; D tentatively fits TRBD1 or TRBD2 (5 bases each). Per germline, CDR1 SGDLS and CDR2 YYNGEE. The CDR3 has 14 residues. V was pared by 8 bases and J by 5 bases, with 17 bases between. The CDR3 DNA reads as TGTGCCAGTAACTCCGGGACGGCACACAATGAGCAGTTCTTC. Translating gives CASNSGTAHNEQFF.

This clone was counted a single time. CDR3 coding DNA: TGTGCCAGCAGCGACGGCAGCCATCGCACCTACGAGCAGTACTTC. Amino acid sequence: CASSDGSHRTYEQYF. The rearrangement uses TRBV9 and TRBJ2-7; no definite D call. V dropped 3 bases and J dropped 2 bases, with 15 bases sitting between them. This CDR3 comprises 15 residues. Germline V gene lookup returns CDR1 SGDLS and CDR2 YYNGEE.

The CDR3 nucleotides are TGTGCCAGCAGCGTAGCGGGGCACGCAAACACTGAAGCTTTCTTT. This codes for CASSVAGHANTEAFF. The chain combines TRBV9 with TRBJ1-1; tentative D call: TRBD1 (5 bases). This CDR3 has 15 residues. The V end was cut by 0 bases, the J end by 2 bases, with 11 bases between. Germline CDR1 is SGDLS and CDR2 is YYNGEE.

The chain has TRBV29-1 and TRBJ1-1; D is unclear. The CDR3 is 11 amino acids. Per germline, CDR1 SQVTM and CDR2 ANQGSEA. Trimming removed 4 bases from V and 2 bases from J, with 5 bases in between. CDR3: CSVGQNTEAFF. The CDR3 bases are TGCAGCGTTGGGCAAAACACTGAAGCTTTCTTT.

The genes are TRBV6-5 and TRBJ1-2; the match to TRBD1 covers 8 bases. This CDR3 comprises 14 residues. Germline V gene lookup returns CDR1 MNHEY and CDR2 SVGAGI. V dropped 4 bases and J dropped 4; count of bases not matched to a gene: 5. The CDR3 region is CASSWGQEFYGYTF. CDR3 sequence (DNA): TGTGCCAGCAGTTGGGGACAGGAATTCTATGGCTACACCTTC.